This T cell receptor (beta chain) came from a study of T cells in Graves' hyperthyroidism and ophthalmopathy. This clonotype came up many times. RNA transcripts served as the template for amplifying TCR beta CDR3 regions. First-round RT-PCR of the TCR CDR3 relied on the HTBI primer set. TCRdb analysed the multiplex PCR reads with MiXCR anew, one entry per CDR3 protein. This table holds 490,000 or so distinct CDR3 sequences, around 50% found once. Sequencing used peripheral blood or thyroid tissue (not recorded which). The source of this sequence is an adult woman with Graves' disease, either hyperthyroidism or ophthalmopathy (not recorded which).

CDR3 in amino acids: CASSQARTGPGYTF. The CDR3 DNA reads as TGCGCCAGCAGCCAAGCCCGGACAGGGCCCGGCTACACCTTC. The rearrangement links TRBV4-1 to TRBJ1-2; TRBD1 matches 8 bases. The CDR3 runs 14 residues. V was pared by 1 base and J by 8 bases, with 6 bases of the junction left unmatched. Germline V CDR1 and CDR2: MGHRA, YSYEKL.